This T cell receptor (beta chain) emerged from a study of blood T cell repertoires in COVID-19. Libraries were prepared by immunoSEQ multiplex PCR; TCRdb keeps only in-frame clonotypes and omits some of them. The sample includes more than 120,000 clones, roughly 87% of them seen just once. The J segment lost 0 bases and the V segment lost 0 bases, leaving 1 base of the junction unmatched. Germline V gives CDR1 SGDLS, CDR2 YYNGEE. This CDR3 spans 16 amino acids. This sequence joins TRBV9 and TRBJ2-3; 10 bases are shared with TRBD2. The sequenced sample was peripheral blood. The clonotype comes from a human donor in a cohort sampled during active COVID-19. This chain's CDR3 is CASSVGSGGSTDTQYF. CDR3 in DNA: TGTGCCAGCAGCGTAGGTAGCGGGGGGAGCACAGATACGCAGTATTTT.